These 9 T cell receptor beta chains were all obtained from the same sample, sequenced in a study of blood T cell repertoires in COVID-19. Data came from immunoSEQ multiplex PCR; TCRdb stores just in-frame clones and leaves some out. In the table there are about 62,000 clones, 85% to 90% of which are singletons. The sequenced sample consisted of peripheral blood. The receptors were gathered from a woman between 55 and 75 years old with COVID-19, enrolled during active disease.

This clone showed up just once. This rearrangement joins TRBV3-1 (or the pseudogene TRBV3-2) to TRBJ2-1; D remains ambiguous. The CDR3 is 13 amino acids. V was pared by 4 bases and J by 5 bases, with 9 bases between. CDR1 and CDR2 from the germline V gene are LGHDT and YNNKEL (reference sequence). The CDR3 spells CASSPRTNNEQFF. CDR3 coding DNA: TGTGCCAGCAGCCCGAGAACGAACAATGAGCAGTTCTTC.

The chain joins TRBV9 to TRBJ1-1; no clear D. Deletions cut 0 bases from V and 6 bases from J, with 15 bases between. The CDR3 is made up of 15 amino acids. CDR1 is SGDLS and CDR2 is YYNGEE in the germline V gene. Written as DNA, the CDR3 is TGTGCCAGCAGCGTAGTTGGAAAGGCGCGGGCTGAAGCTTTCTTT. It yields the protein CASSVVGKARAEAFF.

V usage is TRBV28 and J usage is TRBJ2-2, with D maybe TRBD1 (5 bases). Trimming shortened V by 4 bases and J by 1 base, and 10 bases separated the two germline ends. CDR1 MDHEN and CDR2 SYDVKM come from the germline V gene. The CDR3 sequence is 15 residues long. CDR3 bases: TGTGCCAGCAGTTGGGATCAGGGGAACACCGGGGAGCTGTTTTTT. This encodes CASSWDQGNTGELFF. The full variable domain, its missing parts supplied by reference TRBV28 and TRBJ2-2, is DVKVTQSSRYLVKRTGEKVFLECVQDMDHENMFWYRQDPGLGLRLIYFSYDVKMKEKGDIPEGYSVSREKKERFSLILESASTNQTSMYLCASSWDQGNTGELFFGEGSRLTVL.

V gene TRBV11-2 combines with J gene TRBJ1-2; D perhaps matches TRBD1 (5 bases). CDR1 is SGHAT and CDR2 is FQNNGV in the germline V gene. The V end lost 0 bases, the J end lost 4 bases, and 18 bases lay between the germline ends. This CDR3 region has 17 residues. The CDR3 DNA reads as TGTGCCAGCAGCTTAGATCAAGTGGGACTTCGTAGCTATGGCTACACCTTC. Translating it yields CASSLDQVGLRSYGYTF.

The chain joins TRBV28 to TRBJ1-1; D is unresolved. The V end lost 5 bases, the J end lost 2 bases, and 9 bases lay between the germline ends. This CDR3 has 13 amino acids. Germline V gene lookup returns CDR1 MDHEN and CDR2 SYDVKM. In DNA, the CDR3 is TGTGCCAGCAGTCCGACGGGAAACACTGAAGCTTTCTTT. As protein: CASSPTGNTEAFF.

This clone was found a few times. An end of the junction differs from the germline gene, which may be a read error. The CDR3 loop reads CASSPEGWDTGELFF. CDR3 coding DNA: TGTGCTAGCAGCCCGGAGGGGTGGGACACCGGGGAGCTGTTTTTT. The chain has TRBV7-7 and TRBJ2-2; tentatively, D is TRBD2 (6 bases). The germline gives CDR1 SSHAT, CDR2 FNYEAQ (reference sequence). The CDR3 runs 15 residues.

CDR3 sequence (DNA): TGTGCCAGCAGGGCCCTCGGGGGGTATGGCTACACCTTC. The encoded protein is CASRALGGYGYTF. The chain uses TRBV6-6 and TRBJ1-2, with D possibly being TRBD1 (5 bases). Trimming cost V 6 bases and J 5 bases, with 13 bases left between them. This CDR3 comprises 13 residues. CDR1 MNHNY and CDR2 SVGAGI come from the germline V gene (reference sequence).

The chain uses TRBV24-1 and TRBJ2-3, with 7 bases identical to TRBD2. Trimming at V came to 9 bases and at J to 6 bases, leaving 11 bases not matched to a gene. The CDR3 totals 14 residues. Germline V gene sequence: CDR1 KGHDR, CDR2 SFDVKD. CDR3 in DNA: TGTGCCACCGGGCAGGCGGGAGTGATTGATACGCAGTATTTT. Its protein is CATGQAGVIDTQYF.

J is TRBJ1-1 and V is TRBV3-1 (or the pseudogene TRBV3-2), with a possible D match to TRBD1 (6 bases). Germline loops: CDR1 LGHDT, CDR2 YNNKEL (reference sequence). V was trimmed by 4 bases and J by 8 bases, leaving 14 bases between them. This CDR3 has 13 residues. CDR3 nucleotide sequence: TGTGCCAGCAGCCGCGGACAGCCTTGGGAAGCTTTCTTT. Its translation is CASSRGQPWEAFF.